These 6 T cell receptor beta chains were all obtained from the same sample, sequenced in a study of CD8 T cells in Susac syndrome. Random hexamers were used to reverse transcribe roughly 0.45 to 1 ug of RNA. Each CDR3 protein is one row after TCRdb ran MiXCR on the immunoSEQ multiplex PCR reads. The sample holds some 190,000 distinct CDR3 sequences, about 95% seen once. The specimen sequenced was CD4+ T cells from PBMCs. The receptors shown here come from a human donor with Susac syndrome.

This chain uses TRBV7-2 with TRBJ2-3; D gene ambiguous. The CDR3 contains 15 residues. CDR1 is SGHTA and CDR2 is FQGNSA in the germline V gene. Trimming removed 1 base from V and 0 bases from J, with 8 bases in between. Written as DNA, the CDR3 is TGTGCCAGCAGCTTAGACCCGGCTAGCACAGATACGCAGTATTTT. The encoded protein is CASSLDPASTDTQYF.

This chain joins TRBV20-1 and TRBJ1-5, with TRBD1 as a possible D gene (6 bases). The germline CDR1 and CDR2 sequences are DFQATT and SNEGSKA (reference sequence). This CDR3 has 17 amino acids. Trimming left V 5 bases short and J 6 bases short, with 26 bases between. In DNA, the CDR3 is TGCAGTGCTCCGCGGATGAGGCGGCCTGGGGGCGGTCAGCCCCAGCATTTT. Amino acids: CSAPRMRRPGGGQPQHF.

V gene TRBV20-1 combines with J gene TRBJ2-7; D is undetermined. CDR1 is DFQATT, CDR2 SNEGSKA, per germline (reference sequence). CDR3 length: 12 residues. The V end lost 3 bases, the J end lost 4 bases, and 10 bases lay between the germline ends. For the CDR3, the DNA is TGCAGTGCTAGTCCCCAAGCTTACGAGCAGTACTTC. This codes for CSASPQAYEQYF.

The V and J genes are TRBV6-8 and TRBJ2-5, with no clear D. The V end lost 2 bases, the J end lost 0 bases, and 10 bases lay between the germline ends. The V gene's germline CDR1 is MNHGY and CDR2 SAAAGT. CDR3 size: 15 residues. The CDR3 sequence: CASSYPTHHQETQYF. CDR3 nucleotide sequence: TGTGCCAGCAGTTACCCTACGCACCACCAAGAGACCCAGTACTTC.

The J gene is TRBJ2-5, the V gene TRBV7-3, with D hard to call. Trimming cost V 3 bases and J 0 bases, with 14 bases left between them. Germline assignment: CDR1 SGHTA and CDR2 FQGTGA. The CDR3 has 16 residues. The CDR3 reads CASSLSTSENQETQYF. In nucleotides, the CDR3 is TGTGCCAGCAGCTTGTCGACATCAGAGAACCAAGAGACCCAGTACTTC.

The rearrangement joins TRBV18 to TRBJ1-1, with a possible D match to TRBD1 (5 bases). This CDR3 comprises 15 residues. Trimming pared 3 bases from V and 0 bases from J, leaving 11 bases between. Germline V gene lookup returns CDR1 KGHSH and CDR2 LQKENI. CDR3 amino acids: CASSPPPTVNTEAFF. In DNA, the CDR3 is TGTGCCAGCTCACCGCCCCCGACAGTGAACACTGAAGCTTTCTTT. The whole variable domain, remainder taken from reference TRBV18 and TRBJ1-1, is NAGVMQNPRHLVRRRGQEARLRCSPMKGHSHVYWYRQLPEEGLKFMVYLQKENIIDESGMPKERFSAEFPKEGPSILRIQQVVRGDSAAYFCASSPPPTVNTEAFFGQGTRLTVV.